This T cell receptor (beta chain) was sequenced in a study of liver allograft versus peripheral blood T cells. Whole-study context: Comparisons were made between T cell receptor repertoires found in transplanted livers and those circulating in recipients' peripheral blood. Study-level results: Intragraft T cell receptor repertoires of liver allografts were reportedly distinct from those in peripheral blood.

The CDR3 extends over 15 amino acids. Trimming shortened V by 5 bases and J by 1 base, and 11 bases separated the two germline ends. Germline CDR1 is LNHDA and CDR2 is SQIVND (reference sequence). This clonotype is judged medium-sized (0.01 to 0.1%). Its antigen is still unknown. Via MiXCR, TCRdb re-called the reads, giving one row per CDR3 protein. The data contain just under 8,500 distinct CDR3 sequences, 17% of them singletons. The source is a human patient who had a liver transplant. Some of the T cells might come from the graft donor. The V call is TRBV19, the J call TRBJ2-2; D not resolved. The CDR3 protein is CASSVGRGNTGELFF. The DNA of the CDR3 is TGTGCCAGTAGTGTCGGAAGAGGGAACACCGGGGAGCTGTTTTTT.